The 4 T cell receptor beta chains presented below share a single source sample, sequenced in a study of OX40 agonist ivuxolimab in advanced cancers. Data came from immunoSEQ multiplex PCR; TCRdb stores just in-frame clones and leaves some out. The sample shows approximately 94,000 clones, under 90% of them seen only once. The sequenced sample was CD4+ or CD8+ T cells sorted from blood, obtained in a trial of the OX40 agonist ivuxolimab. The receptors derive from an adult with an advanced solid tumor such as melanoma, head and neck, liver or kidney cancer.

The chain recombines TRBV10-2 with TRBJ1-1; weak D call: TRBD1 (6 bases). The CDR3 extends over 12 amino acids. The ends were cut back, 6 bases at V and 3 bases at J, with 8 bases in the middle. The germline V gene has CDR1 WSHSY and CDR2 SAAADI. The CDR3 is CASRGGDTEAFF. The CDR3 region has the DNA TGCGCCAGCAGAGGGGGGGACACTGAAGCTTTCTTT.

The rearrangement uses TRBV14 and TRBJ1-2; D is unclear. CDR1 SGHDN and CDR2 FVKESK come from the germline V gene. Trimming removed 5 bases from V and 1 base from J, with 8 bases in between. The CDR3 is made up of 13 amino acids. The CDR3 protein is CASSGYINYGYTF. CDR3 DNA: TGTGCCAGCAGCGGGTACATTAACTATGGCTACACCTTC.

The chain is built from TRBV6-1 and TRBJ1-5; possible D gene TRBD1, 5 bases. V dropped 8 bases and J dropped 4 bases, with 6 bases sitting between them. CDR1 and CDR2 (germline): MNHNS, SASEGT. CDR3 size: 11 residues. The CDR3 here is CASAGNQPQHF. As DNA, the CDR3 is TGTGCCAGCGCAGGGAATCAGCCCCAGCATTTT.

The V gene is TRBV7-2, the J gene TRBJ1-4, with D maybe TRBD1 (5 bases). The CDR3 length is 15 residues. Germline CDR1 and CDR2: SGHTA and FQGNSA. The V and J ends lost 1 base and 3 bases respectively, with 9 bases between them. The chain's CDR3 is CASSLDPGANEKLFF. For the CDR3, the DNA is TGTGCCAGCAGCTTAGACCCGGGGGCTAATGAAAAACTGTTTTTT.